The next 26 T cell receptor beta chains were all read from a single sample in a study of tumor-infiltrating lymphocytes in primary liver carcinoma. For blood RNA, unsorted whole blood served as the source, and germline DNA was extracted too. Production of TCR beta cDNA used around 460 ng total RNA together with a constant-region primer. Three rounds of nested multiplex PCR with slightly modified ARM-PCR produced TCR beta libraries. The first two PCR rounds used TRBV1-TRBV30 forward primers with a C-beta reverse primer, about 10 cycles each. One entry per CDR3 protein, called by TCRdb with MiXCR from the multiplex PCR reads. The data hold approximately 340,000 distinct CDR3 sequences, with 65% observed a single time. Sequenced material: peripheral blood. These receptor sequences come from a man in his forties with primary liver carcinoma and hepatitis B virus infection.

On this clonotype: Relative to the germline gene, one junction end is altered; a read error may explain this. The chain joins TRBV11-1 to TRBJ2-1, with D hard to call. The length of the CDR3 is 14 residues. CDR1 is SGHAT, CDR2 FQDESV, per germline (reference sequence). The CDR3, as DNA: TGTGCCAGCAGCTTATGGGCAATGTACAATGAGCAATTCTTC. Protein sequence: CASSLWAMYNEQFF.

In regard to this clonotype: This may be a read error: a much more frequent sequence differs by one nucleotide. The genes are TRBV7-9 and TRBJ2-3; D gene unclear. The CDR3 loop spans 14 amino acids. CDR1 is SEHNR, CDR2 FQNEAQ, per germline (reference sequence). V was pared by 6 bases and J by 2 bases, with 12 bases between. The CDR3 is CASSWSLTTDTQYF. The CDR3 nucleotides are TGTGCCAGCAGTTGGAGCCTTACCACAGATACGCAGTATTTT.

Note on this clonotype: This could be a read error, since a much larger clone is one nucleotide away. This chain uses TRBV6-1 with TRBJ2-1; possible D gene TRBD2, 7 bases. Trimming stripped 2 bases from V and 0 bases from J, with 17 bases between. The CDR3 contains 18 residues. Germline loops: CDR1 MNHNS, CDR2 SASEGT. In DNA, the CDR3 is TGTGCCAGCAGTGAACAACTGCGGGGGCCTGCCTCCTACAATGAGCAGTTCTTC. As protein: CASSEQLRGPASYNEQFF.

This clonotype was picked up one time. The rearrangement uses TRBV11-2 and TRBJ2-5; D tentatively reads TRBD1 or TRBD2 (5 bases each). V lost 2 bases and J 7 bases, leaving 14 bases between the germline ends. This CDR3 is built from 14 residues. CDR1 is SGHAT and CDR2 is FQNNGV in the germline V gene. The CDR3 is CASSLQGPGGTQYF. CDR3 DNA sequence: TGTGCCAGCAGCTTACAGGGACCCGGTGGGACCCAGTACTTC.

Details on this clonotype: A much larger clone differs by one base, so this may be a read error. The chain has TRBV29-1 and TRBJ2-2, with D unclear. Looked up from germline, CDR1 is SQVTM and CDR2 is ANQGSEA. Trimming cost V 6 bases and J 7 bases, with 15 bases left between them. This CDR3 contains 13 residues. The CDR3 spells CSVSRWRGGELFF. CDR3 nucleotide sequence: TGCAGCGTAAGCAGGTGGCGCGGCGGGGAGCTGTTTTTT.

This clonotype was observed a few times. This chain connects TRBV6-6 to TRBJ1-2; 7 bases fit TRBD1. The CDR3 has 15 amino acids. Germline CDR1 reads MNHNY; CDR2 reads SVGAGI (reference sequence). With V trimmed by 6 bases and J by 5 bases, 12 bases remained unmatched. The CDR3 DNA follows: TGTGCCAGCAGGGCGGGACAGACTTCTGTATATGGCTACACCTTC. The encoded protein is CASRAGQTSVYGYTF.

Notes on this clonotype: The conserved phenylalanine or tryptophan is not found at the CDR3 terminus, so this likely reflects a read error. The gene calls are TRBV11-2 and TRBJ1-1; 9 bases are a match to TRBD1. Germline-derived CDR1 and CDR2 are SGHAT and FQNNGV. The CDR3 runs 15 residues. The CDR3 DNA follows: TGTGGCAGCAGCTTAGGCCGACAGGGGGTTAGTGAAGCTTTCATT. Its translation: CGSSLGRQGVSEAFI.

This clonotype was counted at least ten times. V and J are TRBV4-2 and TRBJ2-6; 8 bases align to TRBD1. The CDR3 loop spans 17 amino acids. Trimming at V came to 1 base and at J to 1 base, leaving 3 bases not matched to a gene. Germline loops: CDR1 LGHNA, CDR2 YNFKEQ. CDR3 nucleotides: TGTGCCAGCAGCCAAGCCGGACAGGGTTCTGGGGCCAACGTCCTGACTTTC. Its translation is CASSQAGQGSGANVLTF.

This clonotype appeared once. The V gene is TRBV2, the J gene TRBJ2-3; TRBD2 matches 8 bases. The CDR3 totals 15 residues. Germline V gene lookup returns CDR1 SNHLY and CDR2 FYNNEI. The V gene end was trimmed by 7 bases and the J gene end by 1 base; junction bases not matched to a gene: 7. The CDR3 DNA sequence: TGTGCCAGCATATCCCGGCGGGAGGGCACAGATACGCAGTATTTT. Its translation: CASISRREGTDTQYF.

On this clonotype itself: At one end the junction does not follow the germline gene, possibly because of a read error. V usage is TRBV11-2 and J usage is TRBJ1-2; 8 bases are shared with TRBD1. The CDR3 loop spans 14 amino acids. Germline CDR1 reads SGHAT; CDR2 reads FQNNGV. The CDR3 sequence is CVRSGQGWVYGYSF. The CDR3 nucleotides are TGTGTCAGAAGCGGACAGGGTTGGGTCTATGGCTACAGCTTC.

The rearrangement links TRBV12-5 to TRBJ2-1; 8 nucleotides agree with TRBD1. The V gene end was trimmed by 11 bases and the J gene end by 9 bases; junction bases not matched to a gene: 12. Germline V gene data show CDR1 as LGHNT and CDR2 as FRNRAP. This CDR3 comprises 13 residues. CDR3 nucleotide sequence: TGTGCTGATGGTTTGCCAGGGGGCAGTGAGCAGTTCTTC. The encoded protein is CADGLPGGSEQFF. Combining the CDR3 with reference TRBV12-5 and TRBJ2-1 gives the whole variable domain DARVTQTPRHKVTEMGQEVTMRCQPILGHNTVFWYRQTMMQGLELLAYFRNRAPLDDSGMPKDRFSAEMPDATLATLKIQPSEPRDSAVYFCADGLPGGSEQFFGPGTRLTVL.

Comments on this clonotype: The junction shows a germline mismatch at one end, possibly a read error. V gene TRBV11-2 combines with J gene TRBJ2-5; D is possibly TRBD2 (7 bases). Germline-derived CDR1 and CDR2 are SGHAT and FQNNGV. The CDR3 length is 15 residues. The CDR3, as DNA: TGTGCCAGCAGCTTATCGGGTGGAGGGGGGGAGACCCACTACTTC. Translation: CASSLSGGGGETHYF.

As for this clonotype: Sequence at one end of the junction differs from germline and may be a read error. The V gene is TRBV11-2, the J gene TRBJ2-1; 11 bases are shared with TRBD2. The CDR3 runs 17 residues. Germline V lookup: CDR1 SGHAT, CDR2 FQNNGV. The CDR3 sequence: CASSLEGGGLAVDEKFF. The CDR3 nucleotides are TGTGCCAGCAGCTTAGAGGGGGGGGGACTAGCGGTGGATGAGAAGTTCTTC.

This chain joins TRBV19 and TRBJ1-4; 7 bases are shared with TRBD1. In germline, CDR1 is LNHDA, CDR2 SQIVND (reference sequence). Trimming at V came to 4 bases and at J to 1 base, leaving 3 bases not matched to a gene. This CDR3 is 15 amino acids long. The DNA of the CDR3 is TGTGCCAGTAGTACCCGGGACAGAACTAATGAAAAACTGTTTTTT. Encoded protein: CASSTRDRTNEKLFF. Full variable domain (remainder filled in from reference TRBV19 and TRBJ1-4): DGGITQSPKYLFRKEGQNVTLSCEQNLNHDAMYWYRQDPGQGLRLIYYSQIVNDFQKGDIAEGYSVSREKKESFPLTVTSAQKNPTAFYLCASSTRDRTNEKLFFGSGTQLSVL.

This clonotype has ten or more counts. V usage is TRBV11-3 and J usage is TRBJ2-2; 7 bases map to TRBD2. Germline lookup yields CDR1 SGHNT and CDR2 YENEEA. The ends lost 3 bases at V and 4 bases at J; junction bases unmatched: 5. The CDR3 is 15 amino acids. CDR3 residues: CASSFGGSGTGELFF. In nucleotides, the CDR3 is TGTGCCAGCAGCTTTGGCGGGAGTGGCACCGGGGAGCTGTTTTTT.

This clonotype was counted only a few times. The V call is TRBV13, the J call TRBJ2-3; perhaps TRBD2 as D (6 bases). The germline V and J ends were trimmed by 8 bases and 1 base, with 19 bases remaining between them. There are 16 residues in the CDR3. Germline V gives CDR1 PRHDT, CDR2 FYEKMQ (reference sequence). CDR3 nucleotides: TGTGCCAGCGCGGCTAGCGAGTTTGGCGGCACAGATACGCAGTATTTT. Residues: CASAASEFGGTDTQYF.

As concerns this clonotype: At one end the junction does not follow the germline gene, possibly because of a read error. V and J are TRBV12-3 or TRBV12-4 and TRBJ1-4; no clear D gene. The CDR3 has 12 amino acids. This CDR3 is CASSSEGEKLSF. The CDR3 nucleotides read TGTGCCAGCAGTTCGGAGGGAGAAAAACTGTCTTTT.

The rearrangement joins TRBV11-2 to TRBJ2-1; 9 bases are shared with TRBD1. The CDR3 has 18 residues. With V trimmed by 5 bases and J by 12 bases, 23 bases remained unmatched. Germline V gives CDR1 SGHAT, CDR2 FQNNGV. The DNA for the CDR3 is TGTGCCAGCAGCCCACTAACTGCACAGGGGGCCCCTCACGATGGGCAGTTCTTC. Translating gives CASSPLTAQGAPHDGQFF.

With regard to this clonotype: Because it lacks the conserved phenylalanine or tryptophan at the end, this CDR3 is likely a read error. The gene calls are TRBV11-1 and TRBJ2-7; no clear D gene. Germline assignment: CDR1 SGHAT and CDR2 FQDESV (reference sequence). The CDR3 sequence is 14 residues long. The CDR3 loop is CASTLRGNNYEQYS. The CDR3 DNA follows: TGTGCCAGCACCTTAAGAGGAAATAACTACGAGCAGTACTCC.

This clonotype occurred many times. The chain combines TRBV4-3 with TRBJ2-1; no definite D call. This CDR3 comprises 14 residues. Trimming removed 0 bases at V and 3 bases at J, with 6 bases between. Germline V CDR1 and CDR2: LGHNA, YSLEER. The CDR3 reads CASSQDLSYNEQFF. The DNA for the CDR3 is TGCGCCAGCAGCCAAGATCTCAGCTACAATGAGCAGTTCTTC.

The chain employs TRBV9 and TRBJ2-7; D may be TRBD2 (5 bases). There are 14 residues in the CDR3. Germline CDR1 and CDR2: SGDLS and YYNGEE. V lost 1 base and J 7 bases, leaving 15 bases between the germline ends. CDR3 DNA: TGTGCCAGCAGCGTAAATGAGGGCGACGGGGAGCAGTACTTC. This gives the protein CASSVNEGDGEQYF.

This CDR3 reads CASSQGQAEGGGLFF. In nucleotides, the CDR3 is TGCGCCAGCAGCCAAGGGCAGGCGGAGGGGGGTGGCCTGTTTTTT. This sequence joins TRBV4-1 and TRBJ1-4; tentative D call: TRBD1 (6 bases). The length of the CDR3 is 15 residues. Trimming shortened V by 1 base and J by 14 bases, and 20 bases separated the two germline ends. The germline CDR1 and CDR2 sequences are MGHRA and YSYEKL.

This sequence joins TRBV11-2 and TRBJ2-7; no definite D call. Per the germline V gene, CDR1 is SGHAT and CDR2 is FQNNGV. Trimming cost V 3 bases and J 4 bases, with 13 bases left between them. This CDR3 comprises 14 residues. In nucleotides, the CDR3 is TGTGCCAGCAGCTTTGTGTGGCGGTCATACGAGCAGTACTTC. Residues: CASSFVWRSYEQYF.

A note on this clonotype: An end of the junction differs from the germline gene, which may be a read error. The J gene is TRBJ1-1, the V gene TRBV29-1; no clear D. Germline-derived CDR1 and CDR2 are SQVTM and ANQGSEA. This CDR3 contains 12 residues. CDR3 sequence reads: CRVEDPGTEAFF. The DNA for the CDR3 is TGCAGAGTTGAAGACCCGGGCACTGAGGCTTTCTTT.

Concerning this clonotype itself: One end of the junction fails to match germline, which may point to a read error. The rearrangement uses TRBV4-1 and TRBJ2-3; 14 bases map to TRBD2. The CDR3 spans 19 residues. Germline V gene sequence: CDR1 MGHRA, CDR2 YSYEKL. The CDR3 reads CAGSLGLAGVGSSTDTQYF. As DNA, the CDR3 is TGCGCCGGCAGCCTGGGACTAGCGGGAGTGGGATCTAGCACAGATACGCAGTATTTT.

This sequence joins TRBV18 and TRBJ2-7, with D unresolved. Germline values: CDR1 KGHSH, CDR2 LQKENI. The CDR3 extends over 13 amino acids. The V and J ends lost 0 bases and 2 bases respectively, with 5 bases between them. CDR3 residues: CASSPPGTYEQYF. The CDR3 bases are TGTGCCAGCTCACCACCGGGGACCTACGAGCAGTACTTC.